One T cell receptor (beta chain) is described in this entry. Its antigen is undetermined. The data were produced by immunoSEQ multiplex PCR, yet TCRdb's version contains in-frame clones alone and is incomplete. The table includes approximately 59,000 clones, around 93% detected once. This sample was taken from a study of PD-1 blockade in classical Hodgkin lymphoma. Whole-study results and caveats: When set against healthy donors, newly diagnosed patients were reported to show lower baseline TCR diversity.

V was clipped by 6 bases and J by 3 bases, with 21 bases between them. The CDR3 spans 15 residues. Germline CDR1 and CDR2: SQVTM and ANQGSEA. All trial patients relapsed after autologous stem cell transplantation. This rearrangement joins TRBV29-1 to TRBJ2-7, with D possibly being TRBD1 (6 bases). The sequence was collected from a human donor with classical Hodgkin lymphoma. Specimen: peripheral blood mononuclear cells (PBMCs), collected before the second cycle of nivolumab. The DNA for the CDR3 is TGCAGCGTATACAGGGAAAGGGAAGCCCGCTACGAGCAGTACTTC. This translates into CSVYREREARYEQYF.